These 21 T cell receptor beta chains were all obtained from the same sample, sequenced in a study of somatic mutations in cytotoxic T cells in rheumatoid arthritis. TCRdb's table, derived via immunoSEQ multiplex PCR, lists solely in-frame clones and lacks some. The sample consists of fewer than 25,000 clones, roughly 82% of them appearing once. The sample taken for sequencing was CD8+ T cells sorted from blood. These receptors originate from a woman aged 45 to 65 in good health.

In nucleotides, the CDR3 is TGTGCCAGCAGCTTACGACCGGTAACGCAGTATTTT. Amino acid sequence: CASSLRPVTQYF. V is TRBV7-9 and J is TRBJ2-3, with D hard to call. V was clipped by 2 bases and J by 9 bases, with 9 bases between them. CDR1 and CDR2 from the germline V gene are SEHNR and FQNEAQ (reference sequence). This CDR3 is built from 12 residues.

V usage is TRBV9 and J usage is TRBJ2-2; the D is unclear. Trimming removed 0 bases at V and 2 bases at J, with 14 bases between. This CDR3 is built from 17 residues. Germline CDR1 reads SGDLS; CDR2 reads YYNGEE. CDR3 DNA: TGTGCCAGCAGCGTAGCTGAGGTGGCTTTTAACACCGGGGAGCTGTTTTTT. Its translation is CASSVAEVAFNTGELFF.

The chain joins TRBV12-5 to TRBJ2-1, with TRBD2 identical over 13 bases. Germline CDR1 reads LGHNT; CDR2 reads FRNRAP. The CDR3 extends over 17 amino acids. The V segment lost 4 bases and the J segment 8 bases; nucleotides outside the gene matches: 11. CDR3 sequence (DNA): TGTGCTAGTGGTTCCACCTCCGGGACTAGCGGGGCCCATGAGCAGTTCTTC. As protein: CASGSTSGTSGAHEQFF.

The J gene is TRBJ2-5, the V gene TRBV27; the D gene is possibly TRBD1 (6 bases). The assigned J gene may be wrong: the sequence end matches TRBJ2-7 better. The CDR3 is made up of 12 amino acids. Germline V CDR1 and CDR2: MNHEY, SMNVEV (reference sequence). CDR3 in DNA: TGTGCCAGCAGTTCGCAGGGGAACGAGCAGTACTTC. It yields the protein CASSSQGNEQYF.

The rearrangement uses TRBV19 and TRBJ2-7; no reliable D call. The V end lost 5 bases, the J end lost 2 bases, and 10 bases lay between the germline ends. This CDR3 has 13 amino acids. The germline V gene encodes CDR1 LNHDA and CDR2 SQIVND (reference sequence). The CDR3 here is CASSVAGPYEQYF. CDR3 in DNA: TGTGCCAGTAGTGTGGCTGGTCCCTACGAGCAGTACTTC.

The chain combines TRBV30 with TRBJ2-7; a possible D gene is TRBD2 (5 bases). Germline lookup yields CDR1 GTSNPN and CDR2 SVGIG (reference sequence). This CDR3 has 15 residues. Trimming removed 0 bases at V and 3 bases at J, with 15 bases between. CDR3 nucleotides: TGTGCCTGGAGTGTACGGGGTTACAGAGACTACGAGCAGTACTTC. Translating it yields CAWSVRGYRDYEQYF.

Concerning this clone itself: Other DNA sequences in this sample translate to the same CDR3. The rearrangement uses TRBV27 and TRBJ2-7, with TRBD2 as a possible D gene (6 bases). Germline V gives CDR1 MNHEY, CDR2 SMNVEV (reference sequence). Trimming removed 2 bases from V and 4 bases from J, with 9 bases in between. The CDR3 consists of 13 residues. CDR3 in DNA: TGTGCCAGCAGTTTAGGGGGGTCGTACGAGCAGTACTTC. Translating it yields CASSLGGSYEQYF.

V is TRBV9 and J is TRBJ2-2; either TRBD1 or TRBD2 may supply D (5 bases each). The CDR3 covers 14 residues. Germline V gene lookup returns CDR1 SGDLS and CDR2 YYNGEE. V was pared by 0 bases and J by 4 bases, with 7 bases between. The DNA for the CDR3 is TGTGCCAGCAGCGTAGCTGGGGGCACCGGGGAGCTGTTTTTT. This encodes CASSVAGGTGELFF.

The chain couples TRBV6-1 to TRBJ1-4; the D gene is possibly TRBD1 (5 bases). The CDR3 sequence is 17 residues long. Germline lookup yields CDR1 MNHNS and CDR2 SASEGT. V was cut by 2 bases and J by 3 bases, with 16 bases left in between. In DNA form, the CDR3 reads TGTGCCAGCAGTGAATTTTCTGAGGGGCTAGCTAATGAAAAACTGTTTTTT. It yields the protein CASSEFSEGLANEKLFF.

V gene TRBV7-9 combines with J gene TRBJ2-2, with D maybe TRBD1 (5 bases). The germline V gene encodes CDR1 SEHNR and CDR2 FQNEAQ (reference sequence). With 4 bases removed from V and 1 base from J, the gap between germline ends came to 7 bases. The CDR3 consists of 14 residues. The CDR3 sequence is CASSSGLNTGELFF. The CDR3 bases are TGTGCCAGCAGCTCAGGGTTGAACACCGGGGAGCTGTTTTTT.

This CDR3 is CASSTSQRGGPLLNTEAFF. CDR3 DNA: TGTGCCAGTAGTACCTCCCAGCGAGGCGGGCCTCTTTTGAACACTGAAGCTTTCTTT. The chain has TRBV19 and TRBJ1-1; D is unresolved. This CDR3 spans 19 amino acids. Trimming left V 4 bases short and J 0 bases short, with 24 bases between. The V gene's germline CDR1 is LNHDA and CDR2 SQIVND (reference sequence).

Comment on this clone: One end of the junction is discordant with germline, which a read error may explain. The rearrangement uses TRBV5-1 and TRBJ2-7, with 7 bases aligning to TRBD1. Germline CDR1 and CDR2: SGHRS and YFSETQ. CDR3 size: 17 residues. The CDR3 reads CASSTYRTGAASHEQYF. The CDR3 DNA is TGCGCCAGCAGCACCTACCGAACAGGGGCGGCCTCCCACGAGCAGTACTTC. Drawing the rest from reference TRBV5-1 and TRBJ2-7, the complete variable domain is KAGVTQTPRYLIKTRGQQVTLSCSPISGHRSVSWYQQTPGQGLQFLFEYFSETQRNKGNFPGRFSGRQFSNSRSEMNVSTLELGDSALYLCASSTYRTGAASHEQYFGPGTRLTVT.

This clone was recorded only once. The chain uses TRBV7-2 and TRBJ2-5, with 7 bases matching TRBD2. V dropped 2 bases and J dropped 0; count of bases not matched to a gene: 6. The CDR3 runs 16 residues. Germline loops: CDR1 SGHTA, CDR2 FQGNSA. CDR3 sequence (DNA): TGTGCCAGCAGCTTAACCCCTAGCGGAGACCAAGAGACCCAGTACTTC. It codes for CASSLTPSGDQETQYF.

This clone was seen once. This chain connects TRBV5-6 to TRBJ1-6; D gene unclear. The CDR3 runs 18 residues. Trimming took 3 bases from V and 8 from J, leaving 24 bases between them. Per germline, CDR1 SGHDT and CDR2 YYEEEE. In DNA, the CDR3 is TGTGCCAGCAGCTCCTTCGAGTCATTAGGTGGGCTTGATTCACCCCTCCACTTT. As protein: CASSSFESLGGLDSPLHF.

The chain recombines TRBV18 with TRBJ2-7; 7 bases fit TRBD1. Germline CDR1 reads KGHSH; CDR2 reads LQKENI. J was trimmed by 3 bases and V by 5 bases; bases with no gene match: 10. The CDR3 spans 15 residues. CDR3 sequence: CASSLSGTVDYEQYF. The DNA for the CDR3 is TGTGCCAGCTCATTATCCGGGACAGTGGACTACGAGCAGTACTTC.

J is TRBJ2-7 and V is TRBV5-6; D uncertain. The CDR3 sequence is 13 residues long. With 4 bases removed from V and 2 bases from J, the gap between germline ends came to 10 bases. CDR1 is SGHDT, CDR2 YYEEEE, per germline. CDR3 loop: CASSPGGPYEQYF. In DNA, the CDR3 is TGTGCCAGCAGCCCCGGTGGCCCCTACGAGCAGTACTTC.

This sequence joins TRBV4-3 and TRBJ1-5; the D is unclear. Trimming removed 0 bases from V and 7 bases from J, with 10 bases in between. From germline, CDR1 is LGHNA and CDR2 YSLEER. CDR3 size: 14 residues. Written as DNA, the CDR3 is TGCGCCAGCAGCCAAGATAGCAGCCAACAGCCCCAGCATTTT. Translation: CASSQDSSQQPQHF.

The chain employs TRBV14 and TRBJ2-1; TRBD1 aligns across 7 bases. Trimming cost V 1 base and J 5 bases; bases outside gene matches: 2. The CDR3 length is 14 residues. Germline-derived CDR1 and CDR2 are SGHDN and FVKESK. The CDR3 region has the DNA TGTGCCAGCAGCCAAGCACAGGGGAACAATGAGCAGTTCTTC. Protein product: CASSQAQGNNEQFF.

This clone appeared a few times. The CDR3 sequence: CASSEGQGDSPLHF. The CDR3, as DNA: TGTGCCAGCAGCGAAGGACAGGGAGATTCACCCCTCCACTTT. This chain uses TRBV7-9 with TRBJ1-6; 8 nucleotides agree with TRBD1. The CDR3 spans 14 residues. Germline loops: CDR1 SEHNR, CDR2 FQNEAQ (reference sequence). V trimming: 5 bases; J trimming: 8 bases; junction bases outside the gene matches: 5.

This chain connects TRBV15 to TRBJ2-7, with a possible D match to TRBD1 (7 bases). The CDR3 totals 15 residues. V gave up 1 base and J gave up 4 bases, with 14 bases separating them. CDR1 LNHNV and CDR2 YYDKDF come from the germline V gene (reference sequence). In DNA, the CDR3 is TGTGCCACCAGCAGAGTCGGTCCAGGGGGGTACGAGCAGTACTTC. It yields the protein CATSRVGPGGYEQYF.

The V gene is TRBV18, the J gene TRBJ2-5; 7 nucleotides match TRBD2. With 6 bases clipped from V and 0 bases from J, the junction kept 7 bases outside the gene matches. There are 15 residues in the CDR3. Germline values: CDR1 KGHSH, CDR2 LQKENI. CDR3 amino acids: CASSLRDYHQETQYF. The CDR3 bases are TGTGCCAGCTCCCTCCGGGACTACCACCAAGAGACCCAGTACTTC.